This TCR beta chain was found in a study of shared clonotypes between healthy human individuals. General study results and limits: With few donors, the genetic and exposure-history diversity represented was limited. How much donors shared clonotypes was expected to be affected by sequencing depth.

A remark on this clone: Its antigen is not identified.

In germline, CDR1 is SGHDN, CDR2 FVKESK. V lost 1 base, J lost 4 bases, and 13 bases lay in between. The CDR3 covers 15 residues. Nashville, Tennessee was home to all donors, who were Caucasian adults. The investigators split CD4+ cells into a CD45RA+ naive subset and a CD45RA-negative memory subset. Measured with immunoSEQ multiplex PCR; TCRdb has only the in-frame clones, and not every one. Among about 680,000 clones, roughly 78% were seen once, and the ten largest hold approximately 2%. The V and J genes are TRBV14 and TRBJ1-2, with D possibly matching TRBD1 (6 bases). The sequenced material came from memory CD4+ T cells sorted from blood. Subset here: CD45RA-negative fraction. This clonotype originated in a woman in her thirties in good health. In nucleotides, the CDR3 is TGTGCCAGCAGCCAAGGGAGCAGGGGCGGCTATGGCTACACCTTC. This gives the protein CASSQGSRGGYGYTF.